These 28 T cell receptor beta chains were sequenced from one sample in a study of response to subunit inactivated influenza vaccine. TCRdb independently ran MiXCR on the RT-PCR reads; one entry per CDR3 protein. The sample holds roughly 780,000 distinct CDR3 sequences; approximately 18% are singletons and the top ten take approximately 10%. Sequencing used PBMCs from blood, obtained about 5 days after vaccination. The receptor set was obtained from a man aged 45-60 years who received an inactivated influenza vaccine.

The sample holds a few counts of this clonotype. The gene calls are TRBV5-6 and TRBJ2-3; no firm D call. Trimming took off 7 bases at V and 6 bases at J, with 18 bases between the two ends. The CDR3 has 14 residues. Germline V lookup: CDR1 SGHDT, CDR2 YYEEEE. CDR3 nucleotides: TGTGCCAGCCTCCGGGCCTCCCCTGAGGATACGCAGTATTTT. As protein: CASLRASPEDTQYF. The whole variable domain, filled in from reference TRBV5-6 and TRBJ2-3, reads DAGVTQSPTHLIKTRGQQVTLRCSPKSGHDTVSWYQQALGQGPQFIFQYYEEEERQRGNFPDRFSGHQFPNYSSELNVNALLLGDSALYLCASLRASPEDTQYFGPGTRLTVL.

The sample holds many counts of this clonotype. This chain joins TRBV20-1 and TRBJ2-1, with D unclear. From germline, CDR1 is DFQATT and CDR2 SNEGSKA (reference sequence). Trimming shortened V by 4 bases and J by 2 bases, and 15 bases separated the two germline ends. The CDR3 runs to 15 residues. The CDR3 nucleotides are TGCAGTGCTATCTCGGTTGCGGCCGCCTACAATGAGCAGTTCTTC. Translation: CSAISVAAAYNEQFF.

This clonotype came up many times. The V gene is TRBV10-3, the J gene TRBJ2-7; 7 nucleotides match TRBD2. Looked up from germline, CDR1 is ENHRY and CDR2 is SYGVKD. Trimming removed 0 bases from V and 5 bases from J; junction bases left unmatched: 7. The CDR3 length is 15 residues. DNA of the CDR3: TGTGCCATCAGTGAGTCGGGGGGGGATATCGACGAGCAGTACTTC. Translation gives CAISESGGDIDEQYF.

This chain connects TRBV7-9 to TRBJ2-2; 8 nucleotides align to TRBD2. After removal of 1 base from V and 4 bases from J, the junction contained 5 bases not matched to a gene. The CDR3 is 16 amino acids. Looked up from germline, CDR1 is SEHNR and CDR2 is FQNEAQ (reference sequence). The CDR3 nucleotides read TGTGCCAGCAGCTTAGGAGCGGGAGTAGGCACCGGGGAGCTGTTTTTT. This translates into CASSLGAGVGTGELFF.

This clonotype was picked up a small number of times. This chain links TRBV7-2 with TRBJ1-4; D unclear. Germline CDR1 SGHTA, CDR2 FQGNSA. V lost 0 bases and J lost 5, with 10 bases in between. This CDR3 comprises 15 residues. The CDR3 DNA reads as TGTGCCAGCAGCTTAGCAACAGTGATAAATGAAAAACTGTTTTTT. As protein: CASSLATVINEKLFF.

The chain's CDR3 is CASSGGSRADTQYF. DNA of the CDR3: TGTGCCAGCTCCGGGGGCAGCCGGGCAGATACGCAGTATTTT. The V and J genes are TRBV25-1 and TRBJ2-3; D is perhaps TRBD1 or TRBD2 (6 bases each). The V end lost 8 bases, the J end lost 4 bases, and 16 bases lay between the germline ends. Per the germline V gene, CDR1 is MGHDK and CDR2 is SYGVNS. The CDR3 spans 14 residues.

The rearrangement uses TRBV6-1 and TRBJ2-1, with 7 bases matching TRBD2. From germline, CDR1 is MNHNS and CDR2 SASEGT. The CDR3 covers 17 residues. Germline trimming cut 6 bases from V and 4 bases from J; bases unmatched to any gene: 15. The CDR3 loop is CASRIGIGGRGYNEQFF. The DNA of the CDR3 is TGTGCCAGCAGAATTGGGATTGGGGGGAGGGGATACAATGAGCAGTTCTTC.

V usage is TRBV28 and J usage is TRBJ2-7; no clear D gene. This CDR3 spans 12 amino acids. Germline assignment: CDR1 MDHEN and CDR2 SYDVKM. V was shortened by 6 bases and J by 3 bases, with 9 bases between the two germline ends. The CDR3 protein is CASRMTDYEQYF. The CDR3 DNA reads TGTGCCAGCAGGATGACGGACTACGAGCAGTACTTC.

This clonotype was counted ten times or more. This sequence joins TRBV11-2 and TRBJ2-7, with D possibly matching TRBD1 (6 bases). V dropped 5 bases and J dropped 3 bases, with 11 bases sitting between them. CDR1 is SGHAT, CDR2 FQNNGV, per germline. This CDR3 is 13 amino acids long. CDR3 nucleotide sequence: TGTGCCAGCAGCCCGGACAGACGCTACGAGCAGTACTTC. This codes for CASSPDRRYEQYF.

This clonotype was counted at least ten times. The J gene is TRBJ1-1, the V gene TRBV20-1; D remains unclear. The germline CDR1 and CDR2 sequences are DFQATT and SNEGSKA (reference sequence). CDR3 length: 13 amino acids. V dropped 1 base and J dropped 0 bases, with 6 bases sitting between them. The CDR3 loop is CSARVHLNTEAFF. CDR3 bases: TGCAGTGCTAGAGTCCACTTGAACACTGAAGCTTTCTTT.

In this sample, this clonotype turned up a few times. V is TRBV16 and J is TRBJ2-7; 9 nucleotides line up with TRBD1. With V trimmed by 0 bases and J by 3 bases, 0 bases remained unmatched. Germline CDR1 and CDR2: KGHSY and FQNENV. The CDR3 length is 14 residues. CDR3 sequence: CASSQSGQGYEQYF. CDR3 coding DNA: TGTGCCAGCAGCCAATCGGGACAGGGCTACGAGCAGTACTTC. The complete variable domain, with remaining parts taken from reference TRBV16 and TRBJ2-7, reads GEEVAQTPKHLVRGEGQKAKLYCAPIKGHSYVFWYQQVLKNEFKFLISFQNENVFDETGMPKERFSAKCLPNSPCSLEIQATKLEDSAVYFCASSQSGQGYEQYFGPGTRLTVT.

The V call is TRBV9, the J call TRBJ2-1; 7 bases are a match to TRBD2. CDR1 SGDLS and CDR2 YYNGEE come from the germline V gene. V was clipped by 0 bases and J by 1 base; unmatched bases: 4. There are 16 residues in the CDR3. The CDR3 bases are TGTGCCAGCAGCGTAGCGCGGGGGATTTCCTACAATGAGCAGTTCTTC. It specifies CASSVARGISYNEQFF.

This clonotype was seen more than once but under ten times. The V gene is TRBV5-1, the J gene TRBJ2-1; 13 nucleotides line up with TRBD2. The CDR3 is made up of 17 amino acids. CDR1 and CDR2 from the germline V gene are SGHRS and YFSETQ. V gave up 4 bases and J gave up 0 bases; unmatched junction bases: 4. DNA for the CDR3: TGCGCCAGCAGCGGCAGACTAGCGGGAGGCTCCTACAATGAGCAGTTCTTC. It specifies CASSGRLAGGSYNEQFF.

The chain employs TRBV9 and TRBJ1-2, with D possibly matching TRBD1 (5 bases). This CDR3 is 14 amino acids long. V lost 2 bases to trimming and J lost 4 bases, with 12 bases between them. Germline CDR1 SGDLS, CDR2 YYNGEE. The CDR3 region has the DNA TGTGCCAGCAGCGTCTCGGGGGGGGGCTATGGCTACACCTTC. As protein: CASSVSGGGYGYTF.

The chain links TRBV4-1 to TRBJ1-5; a weak D match, TRBD1 (5 bases). CDR3 size: 18 residues. The germline V gene encodes CDR1 MGHRA and CDR2 YSYEKL. Trimming took off 0 bases at V and 5 bases at J, with 20 bases between the two ends. The DNA for the CDR3 is TGCGCCAGCAGCCAAGATCTCCACCCCCGCAGGGTGGATCAGCCCCAGCATTTT. As protein: CASSQDLHPRRVDQPQHF.

The V call is TRBV7-2, the J call TRBJ2-2, with 10 bases that match TRBD1. The CDR3 runs 15 residues. V lost 4 bases to trimming and J lost 7 bases; unmatched junction nucleotides: 6. From germline, CDR1 is SGHTA and CDR2 FQGNSA. The CDR3 DNA reads as TGTGCCAGCAGCTCCCGACAGGGGGCTGTCGGGGAGCTGTTTTTT. Its translation: CASSSRQGAVGELFF.

A single count supports this clonotype. The rearrangement uses TRBV28 and TRBJ2-2; TRBD1 matches 11 bases. The CDR3 contains 14 residues. Germline V CDR1 and CDR2: MDHEN, SYDVKM. V shed 6 bases, J shed 6 bases, and the junction held 3 bases outside the gene matches. Here the CDR3 DNA reads TGTGCCAGCAGAGGGACAGGGGGGTCCGGGGAGCTGTTTTTT. This sequence encodes CASRGTGGSGELFF.

The table lists this clonotype with a few counts. In DNA form, the CDR3 reads TGTGCCAGCAGTACTTCACGAGGAGGCTACACCTTC. Translating it yields CASSTSRGGYTF. The chain couples TRBV12-3 or TRBV12-4 to TRBJ1-2; D is unresolved. CDR3 length equals 12 residues. V was shortened by 5 bases and J by 8 bases, with 12 bases between the two germline ends.

This rearrangement joins TRBV20-1 to TRBJ2-1; D is ambiguous. This CDR3 is built from 14 residues. The germline gives CDR1 DFQATT, CDR2 SNEGSKA (reference sequence). V was trimmed by 3 bases and J by 0 bases, leaving 9 bases between them. The CDR3 DNA is TGCAGTGCTAGCGACGTGACCTCCTACAATGAGCAGTTCTTC. Translating gives CSASDVTSYNEQFF.

This sequence joins TRBV7-3 and TRBJ2-3; 8 bases agree with TRBD2. Germline V CDR1 and CDR2: SGHTA, FQGTGA. The CDR3 loop spans 14 amino acids. V lost 5 bases, J lost 2 bases, and 3 bases stayed unmatched. This CDR3 reads CASSASGFTDTQYF. Here the CDR3 DNA reads TGTGCCAGCAGCGCTAGCGGGTTCACAGATACGCAGTATTTT.

This clonotype was found once. This chain joins TRBV9 and TRBJ2-2; TRBD2 agrees at 8 bases. The J segment lost 6 bases and the V segment lost 0 bases, leaving 7 bases of the junction unmatched. Germline V lookup: CDR1 SGDLS, CDR2 YYNGEE. The CDR3 contains 16 residues. The CDR3 here is CASSVDPAGGAGELFF. The CDR3 coding sequence is TGTGCCAGCAGCGTAGATCCGGCGGGAGGAGCCGGGGAGCTGTTTTTT.

The chain has TRBV6-2 or TRBV6-3 and TRBJ2-7, with D possibly being TRBD2 (6 bases). V was cut by 2 bases and J by 0 bases, with 17 bases left in between. This CDR3 region has 17 residues. Germline V gene lookup returns CDR1 MNHEY and CDR2 SVGEGT. The CDR3: CASSYDSQRAVSYEQYF. CDR3 sequence (DNA): TGTGCCAGCAGTTACGATAGCCAGCGGGCTGTCTCCTACGAGCAGTACTTC.

This clonotype was seen a handful of times. V and J are TRBV12-3 or TRBV12-4 and TRBJ2-1; 12 nucleotides align to TRBD2. CDR3 length equals 18 residues. V lost 0 bases to trimming and J lost 1 base; unmatched junction nucleotides: 4. CDR3 coding DNA: TGTGCCAGCAGTTTAGCGCTCCTAGCGGGGGGGTCCTACAATGAGCAGTTCTTC. It yields the protein CASSLALLAGGSYNEQFF.

This clonotype was counted many times. The chain recombines TRBV20-1 with TRBJ1-5; 10 bases align to TRBD1. Trimming removed 1 base from V and 2 bases from J; junction bases left unmatched: 8. The CDR3 loop spans 17 amino acids. Per the germline V gene, CDR1 is DFQATT and CDR2 is SNEGSKA (reference sequence). The CDR3 sequence: CSARGDRGQNRNQPQHF. CDR3 DNA sequence: TGCAGTGCTAGAGGTGACAGGGGGCAAAATCGCAATCAGCCCCAGCATTTT.

This clonotype has a count of ten or more. This rearrangement joins TRBV12-3 or TRBV12-4 to TRBJ2-1; 7 nucleotides line up with TRBD2. V shed 4 bases, J shed 13 bases, and the junction held 7 bases outside the gene matches. The CDR3 covers 12 residues. The CDR3 region has the DNA TGTGCCAGCAGTTCCAGCGGGAAACGTCAGTTCTTC. It encodes CASSSSGKRQFF.

In this sample, this clonotype turned up a few times. The CDR3 nucleotides are TGTGCCAGCAGTTTTCTTTCAGGGGAGGCCGAGCAGTACTTC. Protein product: CASSFLSGEAEQYF. V usage is TRBV28 and J usage is TRBJ2-7; D may correspond to TRBD1 or TRBD2 (6 bases each). CDR1 is MDHEN, CDR2 SYDVKM, per germline. This CDR3 has 14 amino acids. V was cut by 3 bases and J by 6 bases, with 15 bases left in between.

The chain combines TRBV4-3 with TRBJ2-7, with D possibly being TRBD2 (5 bases). With 1 base removed from V and 3 bases from J, the gap between germline ends came to 13 bases. Germline CDR1 is LGHNA and CDR2 is YSLEER. The CDR3 totals 15 residues. The CDR3 region is CASSQGVGVIYEQYF. The CDR3 DNA reads TGCGCCAGCAGCCAAGGCGTCGGGGTCATCTACGAGCAGTACTTC.

The CDR3 DNA is TGTGCCAGCAGCGAACAGCGGCGCAATCAGCCCCAGCATTTT. Translation: CASSEQRRNQPQHF. This chain connects TRBV6-1 to TRBJ1-5; D not resolved. V gave up 6 bases and J gave up 2 bases, with 11 bases separating them. CDR1 MNHNS and CDR2 SASEGT come from the germline V gene. The CDR3 covers 14 residues.